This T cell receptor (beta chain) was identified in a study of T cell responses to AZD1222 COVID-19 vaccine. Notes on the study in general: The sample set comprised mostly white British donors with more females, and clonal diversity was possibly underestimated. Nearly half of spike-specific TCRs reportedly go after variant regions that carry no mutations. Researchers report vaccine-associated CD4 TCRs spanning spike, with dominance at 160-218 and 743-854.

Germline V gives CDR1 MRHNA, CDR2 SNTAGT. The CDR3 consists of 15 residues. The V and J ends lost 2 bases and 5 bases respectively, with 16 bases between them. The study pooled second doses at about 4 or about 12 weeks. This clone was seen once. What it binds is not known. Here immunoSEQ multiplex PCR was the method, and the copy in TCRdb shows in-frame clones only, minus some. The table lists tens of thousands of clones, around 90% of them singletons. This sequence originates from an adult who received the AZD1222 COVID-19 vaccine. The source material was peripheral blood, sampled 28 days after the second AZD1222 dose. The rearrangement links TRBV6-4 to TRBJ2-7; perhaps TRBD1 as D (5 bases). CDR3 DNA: TGTGCCAGCAGTGACCACCAGACAGAAGGTAACGAGCAGTACTTC. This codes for CASSDHQTEGNEQYF.